These 21 T cell receptor beta chains were all obtained from the same sample, sequenced in a study of CD8 T cells in ankylosing spondylitis. MiXCR, applied by TCRdb to the 5' RACE reads, yields one record per CDR3 protein. The sample has 150,000 to 200,000 distinct CDR3 sequences; 10% to 15% are singletons. Sequenced sample: blood, either unsorted or a sorted T cell fraction (not recorded which). The origin of the receptors is a female donor with ankylosing spondylitis or in good health (not recorded which).

V and J are TRBV5-1 and TRBJ2-3, with D perhaps being TRBD1 or TRBD2 (6 bases each). The length of the CDR3 is 15 residues. Germline CDR1 SGHRS, CDR2 YFSETQ. V lost 2 bases and J lost 5, with 15 bases in between. The CDR3, as DNA: TGCGCCAGCAGCTTCCTGGGGGGCGCGGAAGATACGCAGTATTTT. Translating it yields CASSFLGGAEDTQYF.

In its sample, this clonotype was seen many times. The chain is built from TRBV7-2 and TRBJ2-2; 10 nucleotides line up with TRBD2. The CDR3 extends over 17 amino acids. The J segment lost 7 bases and the V segment lost 0 bases, leaving 8 bases of the junction unmatched. The germline V gene has CDR1 SGHTA and CDR2 FQGNSA. This CDR3 reads CASSLANLAGANGELFF. CDR3 coding DNA: TGTGCCAGCAGCTTAGCGAACCTAGCGGGAGCGAACGGGGAGCTGTTTTTT.

In regard to this clonotype: A single base separates this from a much larger clone, so it may be a read error. This chain uses TRBV3-1 with TRBJ2-1; D might be TRBD1 or TRBD2, each matching 5 bases. The germline V gene has CDR1 LGHDT and CDR2 YNNKEL (reference sequence). Trimming shortened V by 4 bases and J by 12 bases, and 16 bases separated the two germline ends. The CDR3 is 13 residues long. The CDR3 loop reads CASSLPRGDGQFF. The CDR3 nucleotides read TGTGCCAGCAGCCTCCCTAGAGGGGATGGGCAGTTCTTC.

The V call is TRBV12-3 or TRBV12-4, the J call TRBJ1-6; D is uncertain. This CDR3 spans 13 amino acids. Trimming removed 6 bases from V and 5 bases from J, with 8 bases in between. In DNA, the CDR3 is TGTGCCAGCAGCCCGCGGGATAATTCACCCCTCCACTTT. It is translated as CASSPRDNSPLHF.

The table lists this clonotype with many counts. V is TRBV20-1 and J is TRBJ1-1; TRBD1 matches at 7 bases. The CDR3 has 11 amino acids. The junction had 2 bases not matched to a gene; V was cut back by 6 bases and J by 4 bases. Looked up from germline, CDR1 is DFQATT and CDR2 is SNEGSKA (reference sequence). For the CDR3, the DNA is TGCAGTGCCAGGGGGGGCACTGAAGCTTTCTTT. It codes for CSARGGTEAFF.

The chain has TRBV21-1 and TRBJ1-3. TRBV21-1 is assigned pseudogene status. The CDR3 spans 18 residues. The CDR3 spells CASNKENWDRVSGNTIYF. Here the CDR3 DNA reads TGTGCCAGCAACAAAGAAAATTGGGACAGAGTCTCTGGAAACACCATATATTTT.

V and J are TRBV20-1 and TRBJ2-2; 8 positions match TRBD1. J was trimmed by 4 bases and V by 4 bases; bases with no gene match: 5. Germline CDR1 is DFQATT and CDR2 is SNEGSKA (reference sequence). The CDR3 length is 14 residues. CDR3 protein: CSANDRGGTGELFF. In nucleotides, the CDR3 is TGCAGTGCTAATGACAGGGGTGGCACCGGGGAGCTGTTTTTT.

Many counts were recorded for this clonotype. This chain uses TRBV7-9 with TRBJ2-5; D is ambiguous. The CDR3 covers 17 residues. Looked up from germline, CDR1 is SEHNR and CDR2 is FQNEAQ (reference sequence). V shed 1 base and J shed 2 bases, with 17 bases lying between them. CDR3 coding DNA: TGTGCCAGCAGCTTAGGAGTGGATACTCTTACGCAAGAGACCCAGTACTTC. Translated: CASSLGVDTLTQETQYF.

This clonotype came up many times. J is TRBJ1-1 and V is TRBV10-3; D gene ambiguous. The germline gives CDR1 ENHRY, CDR2 SYGVKD. V dropped 4 bases and J dropped 5 bases, with 11 bases sitting between them. This CDR3 is 13 amino acids long. CDR3 region: CAISGIGGTEAFF. Here the CDR3 DNA reads TGTGCCATCAGTGGAATAGGAGGGACTGAAGCTTTCTTT.

This clonotype was recorded a few times. The chain couples TRBV4-3 to TRBJ2-2, with TRBD2 matching over 9 bases. CDR1 is LGHNA and CDR2 is YSLEER in the germline V gene. The CDR3 runs 16 residues. With 3 bases clipped from V and 2 bases from J, the junction kept 4 bases outside the gene matches. CDR3 loop: CASSQGLADNTGELFF. The CDR3 coding sequence is TGCGCCAGCAGCCAGGGACTAGCTGATAACACCGGGGAGCTGTTTTTT.

This clonotype was recorded a few times. J is TRBJ1-2 and V is TRBV12-3 or TRBV12-4; D is ambiguous. This CDR3 spans 15 amino acids. V was clipped by 6 bases and J by 8 bases, with 22 bases between them. DNA of the CDR3: TGTGCCAGCAGCCCCACCCCGACCGTGTTTCGGGGCTACACCTTC. Its translation is CASSPTPTVFRGYTF.

This clonotype was observed many times. The gene calls are TRBV5-1 and TRBJ2-2; D remains ambiguous. Germline V CDR1 and CDR2: SGHRS, YFSETQ. The length of the CDR3 is 16 residues. Trimming took 1 base from V and 1 from J, leaving 11 bases between them. The CDR3 DNA reads TGCGCCAGCAGCTTGACCCTAGGACGGAACACCGGGGAGCTGTTTTTT. Protein product: CASSLTLGRNTGELFF.

This clonotype showed up many times. The V call is TRBV18, the J call TRBJ2-5, with D possibly being TRBD1 or TRBD2 (5 bases each). Deletions cut 5 bases from V and 13 bases from J, with 14 bases between. Per germline, CDR1 KGHSH and CDR2 LQKENI. The CDR3 is 11 residues long. The CDR3 reads CASSSAGTVYF. For the CDR3, the DNA is TGTGCCAGCTCATCTGCCGGGACGGTGTACTTC.

The sample holds a few counts of this clonotype. V and J are TRBV5-1 and TRBJ2-2; perhaps TRBD2 as D (5 bases). Germline CDR1 and CDR2: SGHRS and YFSETQ. V was cut by 4 bases and J by 0 bases, with 13 bases left in between. The CDR3 is made up of 16 amino acids. CDR3 nucleotide sequence: TGCGCCAGCAGCCCGGGGATAAGCGCGAACACCGGGGAGCTGTTTTTT. Translation gives CASSPGISANTGELFF.

CDR3 in amino acids: CASSLSRGSSSYGYTF. The CDR3 nucleotides are TGTGCCAGCAGCTTATCCCGGGGATCCTCTAGTTATGGCTACACCTTC. This chain connects TRBV7-3 to TRBJ1-2; D remains unclear. V was clipped by 2 bases and J by 5 bases, with 18 bases between them. Germline-derived CDR1 and CDR2 are SGHTA and FQGTGA. CDR3 length: 16 residues. Drawing the rest from reference TRBV7-3 and TRBJ1-2, the complete variable domain is GAGVSQTPSNKVTEKGKYVELRCDPISGHTALYWYRQSLGQGPEFLIYFQGTGAADDSGLPNDRFFAVRPEGSVSTLKIQRTERGDSAVYLCASSLSRGSSSYGYTFGSGTRLTVV.

Turning to this clonotype: Being one base from a much bigger clone, this may be a read error. V and J are TRBV12-3 or TRBV12-4 and TRBJ2-1; D may be TRBD1 (5 bases). There are 14 residues in the CDR3. The CDR3 spells CATMGQDRYNEPFF. CDR3 DNA sequence: TGTGCCACCATGGGCCAAGACAGATACAATGAGCCGTTCTTC.

This clonotype has ten or more counts. CDR3 loop: CASSPTLGQVRDQPQHF. The CDR3 DNA is TGTGCCAGCAGCCCCACACTAGGACAGGTGCGGGATCAGCCCCAGCATTTT. V gene TRBV4-2 combines with J gene TRBJ1-5; 7 bases line up with TRBD1. CDR3 size: 17 residues. V lost 4 bases, J lost 5 bases, and 14 bases stayed unmatched. Germline V gene data show CDR1 as LGHNA and CDR2 as YNFKEQ.

In its sample, this clonotype was seen many times. V and J are TRBV5-1 and TRBJ1-1; D is perhaps TRBD1 (5 bases). Germline CDR1 reads SGHRS; CDR2 reads YFSETQ. This CDR3 comprises 19 residues. V was pared by 0 bases and J by 1 base, with 22 bases between. CDR3 DNA: TGCGCCAGCAGCTTGGCATTGTCACCTCCGGGACGGAGGAACACTGAAGCTTTCTTT. It translates to CASSLALSPPGRRNTEAFF.

This clonotype was recorded at least ten times. The J gene is TRBJ2-1, the V gene TRBV6-2 or TRBV6-3; D is unclear. V was clipped by 5 bases and J by 5 bases, with 16 bases between them. The CDR3 spans 15 residues. Germline CDR1 reads MNHEY; CDR2 reads SVGEGT. The CDR3 DNA sequence: TGTGCCAGCAGTCCCTCAGTCCCACTAAACAATGAGCAGTTCTTC. This encodes CASSPSVPLNNEQFF.

This clonotype was seen at least ten times. The chain recombines TRBV11-1 with TRBJ2-1; 7 bases line up with TRBD2. The germline gives CDR1 SGHAT, CDR2 FQDESV (reference sequence). Losses at the gene ends were 5 bases for V and 5 bases for J; bases not matched to a gene: 24. This CDR3 comprises 20 residues. CDR3 protein: CASSIPTGERTRTDHNEQFF. DNA for the CDR3: TGTGCCAGCAGCATACCCACTGGGGAGAGGACTAGGACCGACCACAATGAGCAGTTCTTC.

This clonotype was recorded at least ten times. The chain uses TRBV20-1 and TRBJ2-5, with 7 bases lining up with TRBD1. V was clipped by 4 bases and J by 7 bases; unmatched bases: 12. Germline V lookup: CDR1 DFQATT, CDR2 SNEGSKA (reference sequence). This CDR3 region has 14 residues. The CDR3 protein is CSATHRDRDRTQYF. In DNA, the CDR3 is TGCAGTGCTACGCACCGGGACAGAGATAGGACCCAGTACTTC.